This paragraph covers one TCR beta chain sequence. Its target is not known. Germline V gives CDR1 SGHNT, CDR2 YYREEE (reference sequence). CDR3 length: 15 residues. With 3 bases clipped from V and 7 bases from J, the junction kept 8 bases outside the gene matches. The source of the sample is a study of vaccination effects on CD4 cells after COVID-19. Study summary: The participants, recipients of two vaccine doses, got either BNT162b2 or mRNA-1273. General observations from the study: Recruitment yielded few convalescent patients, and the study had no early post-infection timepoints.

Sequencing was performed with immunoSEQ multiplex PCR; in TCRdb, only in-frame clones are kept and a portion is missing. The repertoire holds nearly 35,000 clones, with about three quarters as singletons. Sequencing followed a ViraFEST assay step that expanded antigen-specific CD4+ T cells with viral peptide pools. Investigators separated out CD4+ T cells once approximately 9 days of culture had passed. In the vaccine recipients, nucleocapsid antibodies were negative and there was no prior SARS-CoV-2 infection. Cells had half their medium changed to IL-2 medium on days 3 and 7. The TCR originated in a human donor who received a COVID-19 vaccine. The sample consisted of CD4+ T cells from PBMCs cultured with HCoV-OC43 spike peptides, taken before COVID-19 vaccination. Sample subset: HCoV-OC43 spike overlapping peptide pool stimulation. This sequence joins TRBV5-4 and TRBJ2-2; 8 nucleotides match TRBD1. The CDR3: CASSSEDRASGELFF. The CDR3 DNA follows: TGTGCCAGCAGCTCAGAGGACAGGGCGAGCGGGGAGCTGTTTTTT.